The table lists the clone carrying this T cell receptor (beta chain) with many counts. Its antigen is not known. This record belongs to a study of T-cell reconstitution after alpha-beta-depleted transplantation in children. Points from the study as a whole: Once a year had passed after transplant, T-cell counts and diversity came mostly from newly produced T cells.

Preparing the TCRbeta library involved the use of unique molecular identifiers. MiXCR was run by TCRdb on the PCR reads, yielding one entry per CDR3 protein. The sample gives approximately 200,000 distinct CDR3 sequences, roughly 6.3% of which show up once; about 4.4% is in the top ten. The receptor was derived from a girl younger than two with combined immunodeficiency, due to receive a stem cell transplant. Material: PBMCs, obtained before TCRalphabeta/CD19-depleted stem cell transplant.

This CDR3 is CASSLVPSYLEGISSYEQYF. The DNA of the CDR3 is TGTGCCAGCAGCTTAGTACCCTCTTATTTAGAGGGGATTAGCTCCTACGAGCAGTACTTC. The chain couples TRBV7-8 to TRBJ2-7; D could derive from TRBD1 or TRBD2 (5 bases each). Trimming removed 1 base from V and 0 bases from J, with 25 bases in between. The CDR3 is made up of 20 amino acids. Per germline, CDR1 SGHVS and CDR2 FQNEAQ. Full variable domain (rest looked up from reference TRBV7-8 and TRBJ2-7): GAGVSQSPRYKVAKRGQDVALRCDPISGHVSLFWYQQALGQGPEFLTYFQNEAQLDKSGLPSDRFFAERPEGSVSTLKIQRTQQEDSAVYLCASSLVPSYLEGISSYEQYFGPGTRLTVT.